This T cell receptor (beta chain) was observed in a study of T cells after yellow fever vaccination. Study outcomes and limitations: Among all clonotypes, a small share was observed in both CD4 and CD8 compartments.

One entry per CDR3 protein results from TCRdb running MiXCR on the 5' RACE reads. This table has 300,000 to 400,000 distinct CDR3 sequences, 8.7% appearing once. With V trimmed by 2 bases and J by 0 bases, 0 bases remained unmatched. Germline V gene data show CDR1 as MNHEY and CDR2 as SVGEGT. The CDR3 is 14 amino acids. In regard to this clonotype: The antigen remains unidentified.

The source of this sequence is a man younger than 35 who received the YFV17D yellow fever vaccine. The input for sequencing was PBMCs, taken on the day of the first yellow fever vaccination. The V gene is TRBV6-2 or TRBV6-3, the J gene TRBJ1-1; 7 bases are a match to TRBD1. CDR3 residues: CASSYRGLNTEAFF. The CDR3 DNA is TGTGCCAGCAGTTACAGGGGGCTGAACACTGAAGCTTTCTTT.